The present T cell receptor (beta chain) was sequenced within a study of T cells expressing NK-cell markers (TCRdb year 2020). Study-level background: TCR beta-chain repertoires were profiled in sorted CD3+CD56+NKG2C+, CD3+CD56+NKG2C- and CD3+CD56-NKG2C+ T-cell subsets from several donors. Most of the eight sequenced donors were HCMV-seropositive and one was HCMV-seronegative. The eight sequenced donors were randomly selected healthy volunteers, three men and five women. Libraries were sequenced as 2 x 150 bp reads on Illumina HiSeq 2000/2500, MiSeq or NextSeq.

In regard to this clonotype: What this receptor recognizes is not known.

TCRdb names Illumina HiSeq 2000 as the instrument used. 5'RACE template switching, by which a universal primer site and unique molecular identifiers were added, was used to make TCR beta cDNA libraries. Synthesis of cDNA was primed from the TCR beta constant segment and was followed by two consecutive PCR amplification steps. On the study's bioinformatics: MIGEC was used to demultiplex reads and group reads by UMI, and MiTCR was used to assemble and quantify clonotypes. To exclude erroneous sequences, only TCR cDNA sequences supported by at least two reads were retained. The tcR package was used for downstream repertoire analysis, and clonotypes were matched between fractions using CDR3 nucleotide sequence together with V segment. VDJmatch was used to annotate antigen specificity against VDJdb, with one amino acid substitution in CDR3 permitted. With the reads reprocessed by TCRdb, a single entry stands for each CDR3 protein sequence and no DNA is reported. TCRdb's processing, not the study's, gives the V and J calls here. The sample's clone listing holds 150,000 or so distinct CDR3 sequences. The ten biggest clones cover 30% to 45% of the sample.

The paper as a whole reports these results and caveats: It remained unclear whether the expanded NKG2C-expressing T cell clones were specific for HCMV antigens. For 5 or 6 donors, the dominant CD3+CD56+NKG2C+ clonotypes were among the top 10 CD8+ clonotypes and accounted for about 1.0-7.0% of CD8+ T cells. Those dominant clonotypes were again the most abundant among CD3+CD56-NKG2C+ cells in four donors, at about 25-60.1%.

CDR1 and CDR2 (MGHRA, YSYEKL) derive from the germline V gene. The CDR3 goes from the cysteine to the phenylalanine over 14 residues. A DNA sequence was not provided. To determine HCMV serostatus, a commercial ELISA kit was used to detect HCMV-specific IgG in serum. Ficoll density gradient centrifugation was used to isolate peripheral blood mononuclear cells from blood. The sample taken for sequencing was blood T cells: a sorted CD56 or NKG2C T cell subset, CD4+ or CD8+ T cells, or bulk PBMC T cells (not recorded which). This clonotype originated in a woman aged 45-60 years in good health. Donor details come from another sample of the same person, matched by shared clones. The V gene is TRBV4-1 and the J gene is TRBJ2-7; TCRdb gives TRBD1 as the D gene, but with no DNA this cannot be confirmed. The CDR3: CASSRGQGPYEQYF.